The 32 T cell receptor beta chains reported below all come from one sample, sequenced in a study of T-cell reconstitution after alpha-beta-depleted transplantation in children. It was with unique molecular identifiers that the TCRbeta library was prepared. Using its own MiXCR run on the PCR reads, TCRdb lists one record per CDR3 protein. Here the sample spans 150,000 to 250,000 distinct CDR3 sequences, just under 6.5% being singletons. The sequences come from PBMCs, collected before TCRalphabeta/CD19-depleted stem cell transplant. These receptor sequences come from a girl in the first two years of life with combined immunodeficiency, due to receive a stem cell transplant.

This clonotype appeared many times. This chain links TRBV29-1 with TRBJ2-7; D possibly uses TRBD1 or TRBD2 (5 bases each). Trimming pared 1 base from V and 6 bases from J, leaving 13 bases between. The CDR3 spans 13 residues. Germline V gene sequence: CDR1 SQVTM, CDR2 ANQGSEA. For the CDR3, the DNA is TGCAGCGTTGAAGCGGGGACGTCCCGCGAGCAGTACTTC. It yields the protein CSVEAGTSREQYF.

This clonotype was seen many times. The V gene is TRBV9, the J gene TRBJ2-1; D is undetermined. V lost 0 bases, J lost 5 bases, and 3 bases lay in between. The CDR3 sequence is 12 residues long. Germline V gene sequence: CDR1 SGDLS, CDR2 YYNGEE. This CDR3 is CASSVADNEQFF. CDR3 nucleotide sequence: TGTGCCAGCAGCGTAGCGGACAATGAGCAGTTCTTC.

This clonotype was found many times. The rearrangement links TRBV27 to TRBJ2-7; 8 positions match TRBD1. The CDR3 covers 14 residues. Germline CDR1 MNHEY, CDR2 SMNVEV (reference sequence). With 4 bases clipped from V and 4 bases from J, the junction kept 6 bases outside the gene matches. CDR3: CASSYGTGFYEQYF. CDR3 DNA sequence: TGTGCCAGCAGTTATGGGACAGGATTTTACGAGCAGTACTTC.

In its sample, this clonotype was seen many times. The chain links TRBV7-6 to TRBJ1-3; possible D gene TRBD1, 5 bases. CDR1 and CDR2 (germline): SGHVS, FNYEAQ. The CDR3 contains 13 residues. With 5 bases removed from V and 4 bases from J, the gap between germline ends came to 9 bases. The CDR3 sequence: CASSQGPGNTIYF. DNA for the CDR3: TGTGCCAGCAGCCAGGGACCCGGAAACACCATATATTTT. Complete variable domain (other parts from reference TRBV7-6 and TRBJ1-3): GAGVSQSPRYKVTKRGQDVALRCDPISGHVSLYWYRQALGQGPEFLTYFNYEAQQDKSGLPNDRFSAERPEGSISTLTIQRTEQRDSAMYRCASSQGPGNTIYFGEGSWLTVV.

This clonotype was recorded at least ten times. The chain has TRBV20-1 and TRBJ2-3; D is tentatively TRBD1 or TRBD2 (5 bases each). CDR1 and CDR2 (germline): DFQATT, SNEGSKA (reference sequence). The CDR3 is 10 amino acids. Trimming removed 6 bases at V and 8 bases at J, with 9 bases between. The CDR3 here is CSATGATQYF. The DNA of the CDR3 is TGCAGTGCCACCGGGGCTACGCAGTATTTT.

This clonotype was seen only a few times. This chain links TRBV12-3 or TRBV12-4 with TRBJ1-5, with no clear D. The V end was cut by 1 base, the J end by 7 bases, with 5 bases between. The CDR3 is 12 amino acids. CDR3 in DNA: TGTGCCAGCAGTTTAGGGCAACAGCCCCAGCATTTT. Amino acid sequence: CASSLGQQPQHF.

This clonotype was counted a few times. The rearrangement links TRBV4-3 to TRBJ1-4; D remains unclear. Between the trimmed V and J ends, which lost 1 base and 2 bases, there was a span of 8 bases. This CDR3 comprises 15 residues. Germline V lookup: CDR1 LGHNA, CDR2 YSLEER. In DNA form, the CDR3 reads TGCGCCAGCAGCCAAGCGGGGAGGACTAATGAAAAACTGTTTTTT. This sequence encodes CASSQAGRTNEKLFF.

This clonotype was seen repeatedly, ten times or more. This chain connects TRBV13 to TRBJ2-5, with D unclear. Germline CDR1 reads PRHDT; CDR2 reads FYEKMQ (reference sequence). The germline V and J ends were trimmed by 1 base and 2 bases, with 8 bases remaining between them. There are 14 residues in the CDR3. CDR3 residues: CASSLERRQETQYF. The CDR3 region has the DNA TGTGCCAGCAGCTTAGAGCGCCGGCAAGAGACCCAGTACTTC.

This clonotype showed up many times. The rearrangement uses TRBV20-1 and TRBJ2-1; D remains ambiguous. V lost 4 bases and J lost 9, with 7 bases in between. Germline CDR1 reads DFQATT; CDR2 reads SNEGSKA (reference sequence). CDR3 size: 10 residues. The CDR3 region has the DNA TGCAGTGCTAAGCTAAGTGAGCAGTTCTTC. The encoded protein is CSAKLSEQFF.

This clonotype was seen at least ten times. The CDR3 coding sequence is TGCAGTGCGGGGACTGGTAATGAAAAACTGTTTTTT. Its protein product is CSAGTGNEKLFF. V usage is TRBV20-1 and J usage is TRBJ1-4, with D perhaps TRBD1 (5 bases). The CDR3 extends over 12 amino acids. With 6 bases removed from V and 4 bases from J, the gap between germline ends came to 9 bases. The germline V gene has CDR1 DFQATT and CDR2 SNEGSKA (reference sequence).

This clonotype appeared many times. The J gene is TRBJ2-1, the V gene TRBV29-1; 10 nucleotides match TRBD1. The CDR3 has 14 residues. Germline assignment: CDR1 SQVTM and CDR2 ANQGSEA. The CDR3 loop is CALRGTGAYNEQFF. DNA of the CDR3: TGCGCCCTCCGGGGGACAGGGGCCTACAATGAGCAGTTCTTC.

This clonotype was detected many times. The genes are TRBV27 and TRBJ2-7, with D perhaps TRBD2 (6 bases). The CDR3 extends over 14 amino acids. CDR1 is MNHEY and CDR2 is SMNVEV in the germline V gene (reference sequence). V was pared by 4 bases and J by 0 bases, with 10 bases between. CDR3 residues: CASSYGGSSYEQYF. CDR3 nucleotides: TGTGCCAGCAGTTACGGGGGTTCCTCCTACGAGCAGTACTTC.

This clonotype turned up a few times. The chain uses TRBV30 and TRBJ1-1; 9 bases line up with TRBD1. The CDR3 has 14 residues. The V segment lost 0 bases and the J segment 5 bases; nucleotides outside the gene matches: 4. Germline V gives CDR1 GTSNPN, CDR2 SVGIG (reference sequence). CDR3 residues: CAWSVQGAGTEAFF. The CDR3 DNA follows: TGTGCCTGGAGTGTACAGGGGGCAGGAACTGAAGCTTTCTTT.

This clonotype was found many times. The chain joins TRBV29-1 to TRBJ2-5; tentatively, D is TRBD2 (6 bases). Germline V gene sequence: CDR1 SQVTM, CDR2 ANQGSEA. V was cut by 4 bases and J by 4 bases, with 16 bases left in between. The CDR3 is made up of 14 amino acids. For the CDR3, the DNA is TGCAGCGTTGCCGGGACTCCCAACGGAGAGACCCAGTACTTC. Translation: CSVAGTPNGETQYF.

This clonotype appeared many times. CDR3 residues: CASSQEDTSGTDTQYF. The CDR3 nucleotides read TGCGCCAGCAGCCAAGAGGACACCAGCGGGACAGATACGCAGTATTTT. The rearrangement links TRBV4-3 to TRBJ2-3, with D maybe TRBD2 (6 bases). V dropped 0 bases and J dropped 3 bases, with 13 bases sitting between them. The length of the CDR3 is 16 residues. CDR1 LGHNA and CDR2 YSLEER come from the germline V gene.

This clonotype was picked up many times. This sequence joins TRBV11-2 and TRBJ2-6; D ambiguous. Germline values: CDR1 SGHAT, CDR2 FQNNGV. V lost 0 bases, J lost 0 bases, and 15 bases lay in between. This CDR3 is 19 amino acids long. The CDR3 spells CASSLDRWQDFSGANVLTF. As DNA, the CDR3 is TGTGCCAGCAGCTTAGATCGCTGGCAGGATTTCTCTGGGGCCAACGTCCTGACTTTC.

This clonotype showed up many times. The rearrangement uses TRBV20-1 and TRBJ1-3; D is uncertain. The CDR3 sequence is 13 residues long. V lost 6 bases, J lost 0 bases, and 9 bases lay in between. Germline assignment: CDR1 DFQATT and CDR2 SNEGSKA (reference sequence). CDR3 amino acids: CSAEPGSGNTIYF. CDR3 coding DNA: TGCAGTGCAGAGCCCGGCTCTGGAAACACCATATATTTT.

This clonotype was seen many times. The CDR3 spells CASSYIKETQYF. The CDR3 coding sequence is TGTGCCAGCAGCTATATTAAGGAGACCCAGTACTTC. The chain is built from TRBV11-2 and TRBJ2-5; D is unresolved. Trimming took 4 bases from V and 5 from J, leaving 8 bases between them. The CDR3 spans 12 residues. Germline CDR1 is SGHAT and CDR2 is FQNNGV.

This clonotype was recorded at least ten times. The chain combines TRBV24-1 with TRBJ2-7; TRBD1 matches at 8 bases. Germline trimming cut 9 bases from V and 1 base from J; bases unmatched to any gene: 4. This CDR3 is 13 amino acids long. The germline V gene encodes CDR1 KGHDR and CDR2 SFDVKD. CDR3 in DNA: TGTGCCACCCAACGGACAGGGTCCTACGAGCAGTACTTC. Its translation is CATQRTGSYEQYF.

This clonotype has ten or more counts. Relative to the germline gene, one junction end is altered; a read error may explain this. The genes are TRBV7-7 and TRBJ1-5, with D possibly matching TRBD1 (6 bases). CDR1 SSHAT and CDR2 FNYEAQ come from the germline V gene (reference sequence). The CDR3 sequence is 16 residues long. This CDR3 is CASSTWTDTSNQPQHF. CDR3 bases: TGTGCTAGCAGCACCTGGACAGATACGAGCAATCAGCCCCAGCATTTT.

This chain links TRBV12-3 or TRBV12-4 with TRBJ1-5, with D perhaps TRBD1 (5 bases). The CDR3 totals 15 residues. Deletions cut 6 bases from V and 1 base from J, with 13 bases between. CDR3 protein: CASRQVPGSNQPQHF. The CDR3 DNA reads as TGTGCCAGCAGACAGGTTCCCGGGAGCAATCAGCCCCAGCATTTT.

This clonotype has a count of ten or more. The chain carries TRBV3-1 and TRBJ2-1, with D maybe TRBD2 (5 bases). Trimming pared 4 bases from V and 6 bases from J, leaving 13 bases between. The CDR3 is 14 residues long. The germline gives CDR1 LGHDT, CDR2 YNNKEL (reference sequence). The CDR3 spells CASSPFISGNEQFF. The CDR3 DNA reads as TGTGCCAGCAGCCCCTTTATCAGCGGCAATGAGCAGTTCTTC.

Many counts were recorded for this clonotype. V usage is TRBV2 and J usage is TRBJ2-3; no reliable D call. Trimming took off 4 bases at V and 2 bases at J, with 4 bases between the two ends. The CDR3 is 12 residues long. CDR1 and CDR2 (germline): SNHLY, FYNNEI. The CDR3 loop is CASSGYTDTQYF. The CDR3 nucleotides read TGTGCCAGCAGTGGATACACAGATACGCAGTATTTT.

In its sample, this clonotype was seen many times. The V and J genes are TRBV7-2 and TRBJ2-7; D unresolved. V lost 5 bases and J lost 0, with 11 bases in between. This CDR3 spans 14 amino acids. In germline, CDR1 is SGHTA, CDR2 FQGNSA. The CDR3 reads CASSPLVSSYEQYF. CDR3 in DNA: TGTGCCAGCAGCCCCCTGGTAAGCTCCTACGAGCAGTACTTC.

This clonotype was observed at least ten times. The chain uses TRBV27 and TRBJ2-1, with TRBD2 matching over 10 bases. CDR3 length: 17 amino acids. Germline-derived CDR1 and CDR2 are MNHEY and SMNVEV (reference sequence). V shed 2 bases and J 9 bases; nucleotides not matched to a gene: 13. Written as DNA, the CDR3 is TGTGCCAGCAGTTTAGGGGGTCCGGGACTAGCGTGGGGTGAGCAGTTCTTC. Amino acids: CASSLGGPGLAWGEQFF.

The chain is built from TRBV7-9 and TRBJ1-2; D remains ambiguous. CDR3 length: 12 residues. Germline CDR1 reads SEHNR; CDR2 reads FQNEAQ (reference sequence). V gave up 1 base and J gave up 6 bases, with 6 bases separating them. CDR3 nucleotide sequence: TGTGCCAGCAGCTTAGTGACGGATGGCTACACCTTC. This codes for CASSLVTDGYTF. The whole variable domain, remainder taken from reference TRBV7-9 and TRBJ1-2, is DTGVSQNPRHKITKRGQNVTFRCDPISEHNRLYWYRQTLGQGPEFLTYFQNEAQLEKSRLLSDRFSAERPKGSFSTLEIQRTEQGDSAMYLCASSLVTDGYTFGSGTRLTVV.

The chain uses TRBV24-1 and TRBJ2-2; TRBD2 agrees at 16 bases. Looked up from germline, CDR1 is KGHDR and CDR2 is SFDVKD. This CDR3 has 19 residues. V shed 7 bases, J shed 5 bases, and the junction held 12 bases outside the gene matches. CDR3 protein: CATRAGTSGGEGETGELFF. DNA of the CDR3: TGTGCCACCAGAGCCGGGACTAGCGGGGGGGAGGGCGAGACCGGGGAGCTGTTTTTT.

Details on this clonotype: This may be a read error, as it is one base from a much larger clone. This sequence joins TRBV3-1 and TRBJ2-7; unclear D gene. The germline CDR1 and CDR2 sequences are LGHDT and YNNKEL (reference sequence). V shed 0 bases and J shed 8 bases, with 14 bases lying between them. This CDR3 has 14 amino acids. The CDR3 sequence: CASSQDNPIYKQYF. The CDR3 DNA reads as TGTGCCAGCAGCCAAGACAACCCAATATACAAGCAGTACTTC.

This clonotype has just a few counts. Written as DNA, the CDR3 is TGTGCCGTGGCGTTAGCCCCACGGGAAGAAGCTTTCTTT. Translation gives CAVALAPREEAFF. The V and J genes are TRBV30 and TRBJ1-1; the D is unclear. This CDR3 is built from 13 residues. V lost 8 bases, J lost 8 bases, and 21 bases lay in between. Germline values: CDR1 GTSNPN, CDR2 SVGIG (reference sequence). The variable domain in full, completed from reference TRBV30 and TRBJ1-1, reads SQTIHQWPATLVQPVGSPLSLECTVEGTSNPNLYWYRQAAGRGLQLLFYSVGIGQISSEVPQNLSASRPQDRQFILSSKKLLLSDSGFYLCAVALAPREEAFFGQGTRLTVV.

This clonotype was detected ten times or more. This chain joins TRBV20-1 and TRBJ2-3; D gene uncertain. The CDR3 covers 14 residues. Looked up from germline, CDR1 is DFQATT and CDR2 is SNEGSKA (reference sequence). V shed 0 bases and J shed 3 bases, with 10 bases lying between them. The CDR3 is CSARDPKGTDTQYF. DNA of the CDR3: TGCAGTGCTAGAGATCCCAAGGGAACAGATACGCAGTATTTT.

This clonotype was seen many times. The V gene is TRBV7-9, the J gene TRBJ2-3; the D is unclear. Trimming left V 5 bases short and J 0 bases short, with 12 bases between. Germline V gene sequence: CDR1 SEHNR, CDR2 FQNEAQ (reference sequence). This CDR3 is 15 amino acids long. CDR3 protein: CASSPPGGSTDTQYF. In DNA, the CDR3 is TGTGCCAGCAGCCCGCCAGGTGGCAGCACAGATACGCAGTATTTT.

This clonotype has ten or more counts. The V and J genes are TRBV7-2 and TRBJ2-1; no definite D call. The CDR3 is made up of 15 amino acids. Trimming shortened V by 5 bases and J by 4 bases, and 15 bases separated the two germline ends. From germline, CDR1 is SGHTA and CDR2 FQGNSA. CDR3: CASSPGRSRYNEQFF. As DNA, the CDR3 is TGTGCCAGCAGCCCCGGCAGGAGCCGATACAATGAGCAGTTCTTC.